This T cell receptor (beta chain) stems from a study of cytomegalovirus exposure and HLA in healthy donors (dated by TCRdb to 2016 to 2017). For context, the study as a whole: According to an earlier analysis of several hundred of the donors, some 180 million T cells yielded some 120 million unique TCR beta sequences and about 300 Gb of sequence data. Approximately 300 gigabases of sequencing data and approximately 92 million unique TCR sequences made up an early release that covered about 640 HLA-typed donors. Of the roughly 400 genotyped donors, 81% fell in the genetic ancestry cluster associated with self-reported Caucasian donors. The study was designed to test whether signatures of past pathogen exposure could be identified by cataloging public T cell receptors. The study profiled the T cell repertoires of hundreds of subjects by immunosequencing and related them to cytomegalovirus serostatus. In addition to the first cohort of several hundred subjects, a separate validation cohort of under 150 different subjects was used. To predict cytomegalovirus infection status, the study combined high-throughput TCR immunosequencing, statistical association of individual TCRs with disease status, and machine learning. A later analysis re-analyzed previously published TCR beta repertoires from hundreds of donors and added high-resolution HLA genotyping to study TCR occurrence patterns. The later analysis used no new phenotypic data to find candidate immune exposures, relying instead on TCR beta sequences and their occurrence across donors. To decide whether each TCR beta V gene segment behaved as functional or pseudogenic, an earlier analysis of fewer than 750 of the donors relied on high-throughput TCR beta sequencing. Alongside the repertoire data, information on donor age, sex, ethnicity and CMV serostatus was compiled. A later genetic analysis used genome-wide SNP genotypes for about 65% of the 666 donors, treating that subset as a discovery cohort. All discovery cohort repertoires had been generated using a single sequencing platform. HLA typing included class I and class II loci at four-digit resolution. Typing coverage varied by locus: roughly 629-630 donors for A, B, C, DRB1 and DQB1; roughly 560 for DQA1; over 600 for DPA1; about 450 for DPB1. Roughly 5 DR-DQ haplotypes were handled as single units for association and clustering, since linkage in the cohort was strong. Among approximately 370 genotyped donors of the cohort, an average of roughly 230,000 unique TCR beta nucleotide sequences was sequenced per donor, of which about 19% were non-productive.

This clone was seen just once. Its specific antigen is unknown. The sample holds no much larger clone one base away, and base qualities are not on file. Library method: the immunoSEQ multiplex PCR assay. The multiplex PCR relied on a mix of 60 forward primers for TCR Vbeta segments and 13 reverse primers for TCR Jbeta segments. The CDR3 region of rearranged TCR beta genes was amplified from genomic DNA by a multiplex PCR assay. The Illumina HiSeq System was used to sequence the amplified TCR beta libraries as 87-base-pair reads. On the study's bioinformatics: Across the roughly 670 repertoires, a later analysis counted 78 million or so unique TCR beta chains, some 11 million of which were shared by at least two donors. Raw reads were error-corrected and collapsed into unique sequences by a nearest-neighbor algorithm in which closely related sequences were merged to remove PCR and sequencing errors. CDR3 sequences were aligned to IMGT reference sequences to assign V, D and J gene segments. For a sequence to be retained, a match of at least six nucleotides to both a V gene segment and a J gene segment was required. Rearrangements were called productive when the CDR3 lacked stop codons and stayed in frame with V and J; all others were non-productive. Following IMGT convention, CDR3 was defined as the stretch from the second conserved V-encoded cysteine to the conserved J-encoded phenylalanine. Sequences without an unambiguous match to a single V gene segment were excluded from the earlier analysis of approximately 600 of the donors. An earlier analysis of 587 of the donors called V segments functional above 56.7% productive rearrangements and segregating when the between-donor standard deviation exceeded 5%. To diagnose cytomegalovirus status from the catalog of TCR beta chain sequences, a statistical classification framework was built. In a later analysis, V and J genes were assigned by comparing TCR nucleotide sequences against IMGT/GENE-DB human TR gene sequences. The TCRdist pipeline was used in a later analysis to assign CDR3 sequences and most-parsimonious VDJ recombination scenarios. In a later analysis, every TCR beta chain was defined by the combination of its CDR3 amino acid sequence and its V-gene family, and reads without a unique V-gene family were dropped. As a way to deal with suspected cross-contamination and a sequencing artifact, a later analysis dropped 500 to 700 nucleotide sequences that were highly shared and had low generation probability. A later analysis calculated a clonal expansion index for each public chain from normalized within-repertoire ranks of inferred template counts. A later analysis computed generation probabilities with a VDJ recombination model fitted to out-of-frame rearrangements, and checked the results against IGoR. A later analysis scored TCR-TCR, TCR-HLA and TCR-CMV co-occurrence with hypergeometric tests, applying a repertoire-size bias correction to TCR pairs. To estimate false discovery rates, a later analysis permuted the HLA or CMV assignments 20 times. In a later analysis, co-occurring TCRs were grouped with DBSCAN, and TCRdist sequence similarity was added when clustering was performed within HLA-allele-positive subsets. For co-occurrence clustering, repertoires with fewer than 30,000 or more than 120,000 public chains were excluded, along with a handful of repertoires with anomalous nucleotide sharing. TCRdb holds this immuneACCESS table with in-frame rearrangements only. Some clones are missing; in checked studies, unresolved V genes explain under half, and the rest has no known cause. V and J calls and clone size are as listed in that table; D and trimming were resolved from the DNA. The sample table holds 190,000 or so clones, of which over 80% were seen once. The ten top clones hold roughly a tenth of the sample.

The cohort comprised several hundred healthy bone marrow donors. At the time of sampling, all cohort members were nominally healthy, though unrecorded immune exposures were likely present. The donor was CMV seropositive and belonged to the group of 250 to 300 seropositive cohort members. Every donor gave a peripheral blood sample, and the peripheral blood mononuclear cells from that sample were used for TCR beta sequencing. The Qiagen DNeasy Blood Extraction Kit was used to extract genomic DNA from the blood cell samples. Via the germline V gene, CDR1 is SGHRS and CDR2 YFSETQ. The CDR3 sequence holds 14 residues, the cysteine and phenylalanine included. Of the read, only the CDR3 DNA is kept; its 42 bases are in frame from base 1. V gives up 0 bases and J gives up 5 bases, and the segment between their germline ends measures 11 bases. Overall study outcomes, separate from this receptor: Across donors, most TCR sequences were observed very rarely, whereas some public TCRs were present in many individuals. Because HLA typing was missing for some donors at each locus, association tests included only the typed subset. Linkage disequilibrium might explain the correlated functional status among segregating V segments, but an unknown experimental factor could not be excluded. Immune exposure information for the cohort was limited to CMV serostatus. A later genetic analysis reported fewer N-insertions in productive TCRs among donors in an Asian-associated ancestry cluster than the roughly 650-donor mean. The sequencing pipeline was judged likely to have produced a cluster of highly shared sequence variants as a technical artifact. Assigning TCR associations to individual alleles was difficult when HLA alleles, especially DR and DQ, strongly co-occurred. In the study, about 150 TCR beta chains were listed as associated with cytomegalovirus. In an earlier analysis of some 550 of the donors, most TCR beta V segments were observed in productive rearrangements about 87% or about 30% of the time, broadly matching IMGT annotations. A later analysis found that TCR association rates varied across HLA loci, with DRB1 alleles showing the most associated TCRs and HLA-C alleles the fewest. About 15 rarely observed V segments, including chromosome 9 orphons, were excluded from the earlier analysis of some 590 of the donors because counts were too low. At a false discovery rate of 0.05, a later analysis linked 15,000 to 20,000 TCR beta sequences to specific HLA alleles. In a later analysis, HLA-associated TCR beta chains were found to be more clonally expanded and to have lower generation probabilities than equally common non-associated chains. It was suggested by the authors that the approach could potentially be generalized to other disease states and immunological phenotypes. Three of the identified cytomegalovirus-associated TCR beta chains were confirmed in vitro to be specific for cytomegalovirus antigens. The classifier was reported to diagnose cytomegalovirus status with high specificity and sensitivity in both the original and validation cohorts. A later analysis found that most CMV-associated TCR beta chains appeared HLA-restricted, with HLA associations seemingly driven largely by CMV exposure. V-gene and J-gene trimming of TCR beta chains was associated with a missense DCLRE1C variant in a later genetic analysis, and the association was replicated in an independent cohort. Presence/absence analyses assumed roughly uniform sequencing depth across donors, an assumption that may not hold. This cohort had only TCR beta chains sequenced, and the lack of alpha or paired-chain data limited which features could be detected. Some IMGT-functional V segments, including TRBV6-2 and TRBV6-3, could not be told apart with the 87-base-pair reads, so those segments were excluded. A later analysis reported that several top co-occurrence clusters appeared linked to parvovirus B19, influenza, CMV and Epstein-Barr virus. A further reported finding was that TCR beta sequences accurately predicted the HLA-A and HLA-B alleles for most subjects in the first cohort.

This receptor was identified in a woman between 50 and 59 years old in good health and CMV-seropositive. The chain is assembled from TRBV5-1 and TRBJ2-5; the D gene is unclear. The sample consisted of PBMCs. The CDR3 corresponds to CASSLVSVGETQYF. The nucleotide sequence reads as follows: TGCGCCAGCAGCTTGGTCAGCGTAGGCGAGACCCAGTACTTC.